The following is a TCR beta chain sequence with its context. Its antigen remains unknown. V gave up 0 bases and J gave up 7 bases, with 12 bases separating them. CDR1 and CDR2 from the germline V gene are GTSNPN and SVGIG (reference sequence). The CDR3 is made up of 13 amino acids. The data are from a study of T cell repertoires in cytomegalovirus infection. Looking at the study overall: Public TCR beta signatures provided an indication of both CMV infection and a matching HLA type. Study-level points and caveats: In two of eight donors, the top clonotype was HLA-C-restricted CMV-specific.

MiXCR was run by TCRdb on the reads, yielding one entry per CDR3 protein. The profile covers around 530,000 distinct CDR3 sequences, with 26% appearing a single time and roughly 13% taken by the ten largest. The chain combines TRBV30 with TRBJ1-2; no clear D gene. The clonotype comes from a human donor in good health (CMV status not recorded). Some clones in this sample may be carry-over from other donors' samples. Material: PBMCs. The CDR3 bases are TGTGCCTGGAGTGTAGGGCAGGCCGCTGGCTACACCTTC. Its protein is CAWSVGQAAGYTF.